These 22 T cell receptor beta chains share one sample of origin, sequenced in a study of PD-L1 blockade in urothelial cancer. Time point specified: pretreatment peripheral blood. Using immunoSEQ multiplex PCR, the repertoire was profiled, and TCRdb retains in-frame clones only, with some absent. The sample lists around 82,000 clones; 80% to 85% were seen once. The sample here was PBMCs, taken around atezolizumab (anti-PD-L1) treatment. The receptors here all came from a man in his sixties with urothelial cancer.

The gene calls are TRBV11-3 and TRBJ2-7; 9 positions match TRBD1. There are 15 residues in the CDR3. After removal of 1 base from V and 5 bases from J, the junction contained 6 bases not matched to a gene. Germline-derived CDR1 and CDR2 are SGHNT and YENEEA. CDR3 DNA sequence: TGTGCCAGCAGCTTAGGAGGGACAGGGTTGGACGAGCAGTACTTC. As protein: CASSLGGTGLDEQYF.

J is TRBJ1-5 and V is TRBV19, with 11 positions matching TRBD1. Germline V lookup: CDR1 LNHDA, CDR2 SQIVND (reference sequence). The ends lost 6 bases at V and 2 bases at J; junction bases unmatched: 3. The CDR3 runs 15 residues. The CDR3 DNA reads TGTGCCAGTAGCGGGACAGGGGGGGGCAATCAGCCCCAGCATTTT. Translation: CASSGTGGGNQPQHF.

The rearrangement joins TRBV6-6 to TRBJ1-4; 8 bases agree with TRBD1. The CDR3 runs to 15 residues. Per the germline V gene, CDR1 is MNHNY and CDR2 is SVGAGI (reference sequence). After removal of 6 bases from V and 7 bases from J, the junction contained 10 bases not matched to a gene. The CDR3 loop reads CASRSPQGGTEKLFF. CDR3 DNA: TGTGCCAGCAGATCGCCACAGGGGGGGACTGAAAAACTGTTTTTT.

The J gene is TRBJ1-2, the V gene TRBV4-3, with 8 nucleotides matching TRBD1. The CDR3 is 15 residues long. The germline CDR1 and CDR2 sequences are LGHNA and YSLEER. J gave up 10 bases and V 1 base, and 11 bases lay outside the gene matches. The CDR3 loop reads CASSQGGTGLRIYTF. Here the CDR3 DNA reads TGCGCCAGCAGCCAAGGAGGGACAGGCCTAAGAATCTACACCTTC.

This chain links TRBV6-5 with TRBJ2-1; D is unclear. There are 14 residues in the CDR3. Looked up from germline, CDR1 is MNHEY and CDR2 is SVGAGI. V shed 5 bases and J shed 5 bases, with 13 bases lying between them. CDR3: CASSRYTTNNEQFF. Written as DNA, the CDR3 is TGTGCCAGCAGTCGATATACAACGAACAATGAGCAGTTCTTC.

This clone was counted between two and nine times. This chain uses TRBV10-1 with TRBJ2-3, with 7 bases identical to TRBD2. Germline V gene lookup returns CDR1 WNHNN and CDR2 SYGVQD (reference sequence). With 4 bases clipped from V and 6 bases from J, the junction kept 10 bases outside the gene matches. The CDR3 contains 15 residues. CDR3 in amino acids: CASSVDRGVMDTQYF. CDR3 DNA: TGCGCCAGCAGTGTGGATCGGGGGGTGATGGATACGCAGTATTTT.

The V gene is TRBV10-2, the J gene TRBJ2-2, with 9 bases lining up with TRBD2. The ends lost 2 bases at V and 1 base at J; junction bases unmatched: 5. The germline V gene encodes CDR1 WSHSY and CDR2 SAAADI. CDR3 length equals 17 residues. The CDR3 reads CASSELGTSRNTGELFF. CDR3 DNA: TGCGCCAGCAGTGAGCTGGGGACTAGCAGGAACACCGGGGAGCTGTTTTTT.

This chain connects TRBV10-1 to TRBJ1-1; 10 bases map to TRBD1. Germline loops: CDR1 WNHNN, CDR2 SYGVQD (reference sequence). CDR3 length equals 13 residues. V trimming: 5 bases; J trimming: 5 bases; junction bases outside the gene matches: 2. The CDR3 sequence: CASSRQGATEAFF. As DNA, the CDR3 is TGCGCCAGCAGTCGACAGGGGGCGACTGAAGCTTTCTTT.

On this clone: A read error may account for a junction end that differs from germline. This chain links TRBV19 with TRBJ1-1; the D gene is possibly TRBD1 (5 bases). The CDR3 covers 12 residues. CDR1 LNHDA and CDR2 SQIVND come from the germline V gene (reference sequence). The CDR3 loop reads CASRKGSTEAFF. In nucleotides, the CDR3 is TGTGCAAGTAGGAAGGGGTCCACTGAAGCTTTCTTT.

CDR3 nucleotides: TGCAGTGCGCAGCGGGACGAGCAGTACTTC. Translating gives CSAQRDEQYF. The V and J genes are TRBV20-1 and TRBJ2-7, with a tentative D call TRBD2 (6 bases). Per the germline V gene, CDR1 is DFQATT and CDR2 is SNEGSKA (reference sequence). V was pared by 6 bases and J by 5 bases, with 8 bases between. The CDR3 is 10 amino acids.

V usage is TRBV6-4 and J usage is TRBJ2-5; possibly TRBD2 for D (5 bases). Germline V gene data show CDR1 as MRHNA and CDR2 as SNTAGT. Trimming removed 0 bases at V and 2 bases at J, with 7 bases between. CDR3 size: 14 residues. The CDR3 region is CASSDSGVQETQYF. CDR3 coding DNA: TGTGCCAGCAGTGACTCCGGGGTACAAGAGACCCAGTACTTC.

This rearrangement joins TRBV27 to TRBJ2-7; D perhaps matches TRBD1 (6 bases). The CDR3 runs to 14 residues. CDR1 and CDR2 from the germline V gene are MNHEY and SMNVEV (reference sequence). Trimming cost V 7 bases and J 3 bases, with 16 bases left between them. The CDR3 DNA follows: TGTGCCAGCACCCCGCCAGGGGCCTTCTACGAGCAGTACTTC. This sequence encodes CASTPPGAFYEQYF.

In nucleotides, the CDR3 is TGTGCAGTAAACGAGGGAGGGCCCGGGCAGTACTTC. Encoded protein: CAVNEGGPGQYF. The chain is built from TRBV5-8 and TRBJ2-7, with 7 bases fitting TRBD2. The CDR3 has 12 residues. Germline V lookup: CDR1 SGHTS, CDR2 YDEGEE.

The genes are TRBV5-1 and TRBJ1-2; no clear D gene. This CDR3 comprises 14 residues. Between the trimmed V and J ends, which lost 1 base and 4 bases, there was a span of 11 bases. Per germline, CDR1 SGHRS and CDR2 YFSETQ. As DNA, the CDR3 is TGCGCCAGCAGCTTGTTACAGACCACCTATGGCTACACCTTC. Translating gives CASSLLQTTYGYTF.

V usage is TRBV19 and J usage is TRBJ2-2; 7 nucleotides line up with TRBD1. This CDR3 region has 15 residues. Germline trimming cut 7 bases from V and 2 bases from J; bases unmatched to any gene: 7. CDR1 is LNHDA, CDR2 SQIVND, per germline (reference sequence). DNA for the CDR3: TGTGCCAGTATCCCCGGACAGGCAAACACCGGGGAGCTGTTTTTT. Translated, it gives CASIPGQANTGELFF.

The chain has TRBV4-3 and TRBJ2-7, with a possible D match to TRBD1 (5 bases). CDR3 length equals 13 residues. Germline loops: CDR1 LGHNA, CDR2 YSLEER. The ends were cut back, 4 bases at V and 7 bases at J, with 14 bases in the middle. The CDR3 loop reads CASSPQVDNEQYF. As DNA, the CDR3 is TGCGCCAGCAGCCCACAGGTAGACAATGAGCAGTACTTC.

J is TRBJ1-3 and V is TRBV5-4; perhaps TRBD1 as D (6 bases). Trimming shortened V by 0 bases and J by 4 bases, and 11 bases separated the two germline ends. Looked up from germline, CDR1 is SGHNT and CDR2 is YYREEE (reference sequence). CDR3 length: 15 amino acids. This CDR3 reads CASSLAGGAGNTIYF. The CDR3 DNA reads TGTGCCAGCAGCTTGGCGGGGGGCGCGGGAAACACCATATATTTT.

The chain couples TRBV6-6 to TRBJ1-2; perhaps TRBD1 as D (6 bases). Per the germline V gene, CDR1 is MNHNY and CDR2 is SVGAGI (reference sequence). This CDR3 has 16 amino acids. V dropped 5 bases and J dropped 6 bases, with 22 bases sitting between them. In nucleotides, the CDR3 is TGTGCCAGCAGTACACAGGGACATTCGGATGTTAATGGCTACACCTTC. It yields the protein CASSTQGHSDVNGYTF.

The chain couples TRBV7-6 to TRBJ2-1, with 10 bases aligning to TRBD2. Germline values: CDR1 SGHVS, CDR2 FNYEAQ. J was trimmed by 7 bases and V by 0 bases; bases with no gene match: 3. This CDR3 is 15 amino acids long. The CDR3 region has the DNA TGTGCCAGCAGCTTAGCACTAGCGGGGCCAAATGAGCAGTTCTTC. Protein: CASSLALAGPNEQFF.

V usage is TRBV4-2 and J usage is TRBJ2-5, with 7 bases that match TRBD2. The germline V gene has CDR1 LGHNA and CDR2 YNFKEQ. V dropped 1 base and J dropped 0; count of bases not matched to a gene: 11. The CDR3 covers 18 residues. CDR3 nucleotide sequence: TGTGCCAGCAGCCAAGGGGGCGGAGCGGGGCCAAACCAAGAGACCCAGTACTTC. Translation gives CASSQGGGAGPNQETQYF.

V usage is TRBV5-1 and J usage is TRBJ2-1, with 12 bases fitting TRBD1. CDR1 is SGHRS and CDR2 is YFSETQ in the germline V gene. Trimming removed 3 bases from V and 7 bases from J; junction bases left unmatched: 5. The CDR3 totals 15 residues. The CDR3 reads CASSSGTGGMNEQFF. CDR3 sequence (DNA): TGCGCCAGCAGCTCCGGGACAGGGGGCATGAATGAGCAGTTCTTC.

The chain employs TRBV5-1 and TRBJ2-1; TRBD2 matches at 11 bases. Germline V lookup: CDR1 SGHRS, CDR2 YFSETQ. Trimming removed 1 base from V and 5 bases from J; junction bases left unmatched: 17. This CDR3 has 20 amino acids. The CDR3 loop is CASSLLGSHSGRAEHNEQFF. The CDR3, as DNA: TGCGCCAGCAGCTTGTTAGGGTCCCATAGCGGGAGGGCCGAGCACAATGAGCAGTTCTTC.